The clone carrying this T cell receptor (beta chain) was seen at least ten times. TCRdb fed the reads into MiXCR, producing one record per CDR3 protein. The profile shows 150,000 to 200,000 distinct CDR3 sequences, approximately 9.7% of them singletons. The data originate from a study of T cell repertoires in cytomegalovirus infection. The CDR3 has 16 residues. V lost 3 bases and J 2 bases, leaving 16 bases between the germline ends. Germline lookup yields CDR1 MDHEN and CDR2 SYDVKM. The material sequenced was PBMCs. The sequence was obtained from a human donor in good health (CMV status not recorded). Some clones in this sample may be carry-over from other donors' samples. The chain uses TRBV28 and TRBJ1-1, with D perhaps TRBD1 (6 bases). The CDR3 DNA reads TGTGCCAGCAGTTTCTCCAACAGGGCAGGAAACACTGAAGCTTTCTTT. Protein sequence: CASSFSNRAGNTEAFF.